The 26 T cell receptor beta chains listed next were all sequenced from one sample in a study of T-cell memory formation after mild COVID-19. A single record per CDR3 protein comes from TCRdb applying MiXCR to the 5' RACE reads. The profile shows 45,000 or so distinct CDR3 sequences, 6% to 8.5% of them singletons. The sample was PBMCs or a T cell subset sorted from them (not recorded which). These receptors were taken from an adult who had mild COVID-19 (a few samples of this study predate the infection). Cell type and time point are not known.

In its sample, this clonotype was seen a few times. The J gene is TRBJ1-6, the V gene TRBV27, with unresolved D. V was cut by 2 bases and J by 6 bases, with 11 bases left in between. The CDR3 loop spans 15 amino acids. Looked up from germline, CDR1 is MNHEY and CDR2 is SMNVEV (reference sequence). The chain's CDR3 is CASSLIRYGNSPLHF. The DNA for the CDR3 is TGTGCCAGCAGTTTAATCCGGTATGGTAATTCACCCCTCCACTTT.

This clonotype was counted only a few times. The chain carries TRBV7-3 and TRBJ2-1; 9 bases align to TRBD2. Per germline, CDR1 SGHTA and CDR2 FQGTGA. The CDR3 contains 16 residues. The V and J ends lost 3 bases and 6 bases, in that order; junction bases with no gene match: 9. CDR3: CASSFQAGGKFNEQFF. CDR3 DNA sequence: TGTGCCAGCAGCTTCCAAGCGGGAGGCAAATTCAATGAGCAGTTCTTC.

The chain carries TRBV6-2 or TRBV6-3 and TRBJ2-1; D gene uncertain. The CDR3 is 12 amino acids. V was shortened by 2 bases and J by 5 bases, with 4 bases between the two germline ends. The germline CDR1 and CDR2 sequences are MNHEY and SVGEGT. CDR3 DNA sequence: TGTGCCAGCAGTTACCAAAACAATGAGCAGTTCTTC. Translated, it gives CASSYQNNEQFF.

This clonotype was seen more than once but under ten times. The CDR3 region is CASRLSGTSTYEQYF. The CDR3 nucleotides read TGTGCCAGCCGATTGTCCGGGACTAGCACCTACGAGCAGTACTTC. This rearrangement joins TRBV7-8 to TRBJ2-7, with 9 positions matching TRBD2. CDR1 and CDR2 from the germline V gene are SGHVS and FQNEAQ. The CDR3 length is 15 residues. J lost 2 bases, V lost 8 bases, and 10 bases had no gene match.

CDR3 sequence (DNA): TGTGCCGGTATGGGGCAGGGGGCGACTGAAGCTTTCTTT. It codes for CAGMGQGATEAFF. The V gene is TRBV12-3 or TRBV12-4, the J gene TRBJ1-1, with 8 bases aligning to TRBD1. The CDR3 is made up of 13 amino acids. Trimming cost V 11 bases and J 5 bases; bases outside gene matches: 10.

At least ten counts were recorded for this clonotype. This rearrangement joins TRBV29-1 to TRBJ2-3; D gene unclear. Germline assignment: CDR1 SQVTM and CDR2 ANQGSEA. The CDR3 covers 14 residues. Trimming took off 6 bases at V and 2 bases at J, with 15 bases between the two ends. CDR3 protein: CSVVQEGITDTQYF. The CDR3 DNA follows: TGCAGCGTCGTCCAGGAAGGAATCACAGATACGCAGTATTTT.

This clonotype came up many times. CDR3 coding DNA: TGTGCCAGCAGTTACGGTACCGAGACAGGGAACACTGAAGCTTTCTTT. It specifies CASSYGTETGNTEAFF. This chain joins TRBV6-5 and TRBJ1-1, with a weak D call TRBD1 (6 bases). This CDR3 spans 16 amino acids. Trimming took 2 bases from V and 1 from J, leaving 14 bases between them. CDR1 MNHEY and CDR2 SVGAGI come from the germline V gene.

This clonotype was recorded at least ten times. The chain couples TRBV10-3 to TRBJ2-7, with D possibly being TRBD1 (6 bases). V lost 0 bases, J lost 7 bases, and 10 bases lay in between. In germline, CDR1 is ENHRY, CDR2 SYGVKD. The CDR3 has 13 residues. The CDR3 here is CAISESGQREQYF. CDR3 in DNA: TGTGCCATCAGTGAGTCGGGACAAAGGGAGCAGTACTTC.

The V and J genes are TRBV28 and TRBJ2-5, with D unclear. Trimming stripped 4 bases from V and 1 base from J, with 10 bases between. Germline-derived CDR1 and CDR2 are MDHEN and SYDVKM. CDR3 size: 14 residues. The CDR3 nucleotides read TGTGCCAGCAGTTCAAGTAGTCTCCAAGAGACCCAGTACTTC. Encoded protein: CASSSSSLQETQYF.

As to this clonotype: Since a much larger clone is just one base distant, this may be a read error. The chain is built from TRBV5-1 and TRBJ2-3; D possibly corresponds to TRBD1 (6 bases). This CDR3 contains 16 residues. In germline, CDR1 is SGHRS, CDR2 YFSETQ. CDR3 sequence reads: CASSLAQVTGTDKQYF. For the CDR3, the DNA is TGCGCCAGCAGCTTGGCCCAGGTGACAGGCACAGATAAGCAGTATTTT.

This clonotype was found many times. The J gene is TRBJ1-2, the V gene TRBV7-2; D gene ambiguous. Germline CDR1 reads SGHTA; CDR2 reads FQGNSA. The length of the CDR3 is 15 residues. The V end lost 1 base, the J end lost 2 bases, and 11 bases lay between the germline ends. CDR3 sequence (DNA): TGTGCCAGCAGCTTAGAGGAAGGGCAGAACTATGGCTACACCTTC. It encodes CASSLEEGQNYGYTF.

This rearrangement joins TRBV25-1 to TRBJ2-3; no clear D gene. Germline CDR1 reads MGHDK; CDR2 reads SYGVNS. Trimming cost V 4 bases and J 6 bases, with 5 bases left between them. This CDR3 spans 11 amino acids. CDR3 nucleotide sequence: TGTGCCAGCAGTGGGCTCGATACGCAGTATTTT. Its translation is CASSGLDTQYF.

This clonotype has ten or more counts. The chain combines TRBV10-3 with TRBJ2-7; maybe TRBD2 (7 bases). The V and J ends lost 7 bases and 6 bases respectively, with 10 bases between them. Germline-derived CDR1 and CDR2 are ENHRY and SYGVKD. CDR3 length: 11 residues. The CDR3 bases are TGTGCCATCAACCGGGGGGCCGAGCAGTACTTC. It encodes CAINRGAEQYF.

This clonotype was counted at least ten times. V usage is TRBV28 and J usage is TRBJ2-1; D is unresolved. V gave up 5 bases and J gave up 9 bases, with 8 bases separating them. The germline V gene encodes CDR1 MDHEN and CDR2 SYDVKM. The CDR3 runs to 11 residues. CDR3 sequence reads: CASSKLREQFF. DNA of the CDR3: TGTGCCAGCAGTAAGCTCCGTGAGCAGTTCTTC.

This clonotype was seen many times. V and J are TRBV7-3 and TRBJ2-1, with 9 positions matching TRBD2. Germline V gene lookup returns CDR1 SGHTA and CDR2 FQGTGA. J gave up 14 bases and V 5 bases, and 7 bases lay outside the gene matches. This CDR3 spans 12 amino acids. The CDR3 here is CASSTQRGVKFF. In DNA, the CDR3 is TGTGCCAGCAGCACCCAGCGGGGGGTGAAGTTCTTC.

The chain links TRBV5-1 to TRBJ1-2, with D tentatively TRBD1 (5 bases). The V end lost 4 bases, the J end lost 0 bases, and 22 bases lay between the germline ends. Germline V gives CDR1 SGHRS, CDR2 YFSETQ. The CDR3 extends over 18 amino acids. For the CDR3, the DNA is TGCGCCAGCAGCCCGACCGGGACCTGGGCCCCAACTAACTATGGCTACACCTTC. This codes for CASSPTGTWAPTNYGYTF.

This clonotype showed up just a few times. The chain carries TRBV25-1 and TRBJ1-5; possibly TRBD1 for D (5 bases). This CDR3 contains 17 residues. The germline V gene has CDR1 MGHDK and CDR2 SYGVNS. V was clipped by 10 bases and J by 4 bases, with 26 bases between them. CDR3 sequence: CAKQRWDDTASNQPQHF. CDR3 sequence (DNA): TGTGCCAAGCAAAGGTGGGACGACACTGCCTCTAATCAGCCCCAGCATTTT.

The table lists this clonotype with many counts. The rearrangement joins TRBV29-1 to TRBJ1-4; D call uncertain. CDR3 size: 14 residues. V was cut by 3 bases and J by 7 bases, with 15 bases left in between. Germline CDR1 is SQVTM and CDR2 is ANQGSEA. As DNA, the CDR3 is TGCAGCGTTGACCTCGACGGTGACTCTGAAAAACTGTTTTTT. It translates to CSVDLDGDSEKLFF.

The sample holds many counts of this clonotype. V and J are TRBV11-2 and TRBJ2-7, with D perhaps matching TRBD2 (6 bases). The CDR3 has 15 residues. V was pared by 1 base and J by 0 bases, with 10 bases between. Germline V gene sequence: CDR1 SGHAT, CDR2 FQNNGV. This chain's CDR3 is CASSLGDSLSYEQYF. The CDR3 DNA sequence: TGTGCCAGCAGCTTAGGGGACTCACTCTCCTACGAGCAGTACTTC. Together with reference TRBV11-2 and TRBJ2-7, the CDR3 gives the full variable domain: EAGVAQSPRYKIIEKRQSVAFWCNPISGHATLYWYQQILGQGPKLLIQFQNNGVVDDSQLPKDRFSAERLKGVDSTLKIQPAKLEDSAVYLCASSLGDSLSYEQYFGPGTRLTVT.

This clonotype was counted at least ten times. The chain employs TRBV7-3 and TRBJ2-2, with D hard to call. Germline assignment: CDR1 SGHTA and CDR2 FQGTGA. Deletions cut 3 bases from V and 6 bases from J, with 5 bases between. The CDR3 sequence is 12 residues long. DNA of the CDR3: TGTGCCAGCAGCTTCGTCGCCGGGGAGCTGTTTTTT. This gives the protein CASSFVAGELFF.

This clonotype was observed a handful of times. This sequence joins TRBV4-1 and TRBJ2-2; 12 bases align to TRBD1. The trim removed 2 bases at V and 7 bases at J, leaving 5 bases unmatched. CDR3 length: 16 residues. Germline loops: CDR1 MGHRA, CDR2 YSYEKL. The CDR3 nucleotides are TGCGCCAGCAGCCAAACCGGGACAGGGGGCAACGGGGAGCTGTTTTTT. Translation gives CASSQTGTGGNGELFF.

This clonotype has a count of ten or more. The chain links TRBV5-1 to TRBJ2-2; D not resolved. Trimming took 4 bases from V and 0 from J, leaving 10 bases between them. The CDR3 has 15 residues. The germline gives CDR1 SGHRS, CDR2 YFSETQ. CDR3 DNA: TGCGCCAGCAGCCGCATGAACCCGAACACCGGGGAGCTGTTTTTT. As protein: CASSRMNPNTGELFF.

The V gene is TRBV3-1, the J gene TRBJ2-7, with 10 bases identical to TRBD1. V lost 7 bases, J lost 7 bases, and 13 bases stayed unmatched. The CDR3 runs 15 residues. Germline V lookup: CDR1 LGHDT, CDR2 YNNKEL (reference sequence). The CDR3 reads CASTWARGQGGEQYF. DNA of the CDR3: TGTGCCAGCACCTGGGCTAGAGGACAGGGGGGGGAGCAGTACTTC.

This clonotype was found a few times. The chain employs TRBV5-4 and TRBJ2-3; the match to TRBD2 covers 12 bases. CDR1 is SGHNT, CDR2 YYREEE, per germline (reference sequence). J gave up 2 bases and V 4 bases, and 5 bases lay outside the gene matches. The CDR3 contains 16 residues. The CDR3 protein is CASSAGTSGSTDTQYF. The DNA of the CDR3 is TGTGCCAGCAGCGCTGGGACTAGCGGGTCCACAGATACGCAGTATTTT.

This clonotype was observed a handful of times. V gene TRBV9 combines with J gene TRBJ2-2; maybe TRBD2 (6 bases). Looked up from germline, CDR1 is SGDLS and CDR2 is YYNGEE. This CDR3 has 15 residues. V gave up 3 bases and J gave up 3 bases, with 12 bases separating them. In nucleotides, the CDR3 is TGTGCCAGCAGCGCCCCGGGACTTTACACCGGGGAGCTGTTTTTT. Its translation: CASSAPGLYTGELFF.

This clonotype was detected a few times. The rearrangement joins TRBV11-3 to TRBJ2-1, with 10 bases that match TRBD2. V dropped 6 bases and J dropped 7; count of bases not matched to a gene: 9. CDR1 and CDR2 from the germline V gene are SGHNT and YENEEA. The CDR3 totals 15 residues. CDR3 DNA sequence: TGTGCCAGCAGTAAGGCTAGCGGGAGTAGAAATGAGCAGTTCTTC. This encodes CASSKASGSRNEQFF.